The rows below give T cell receptor beta chains drawn from one sample of a study of technical replicates of blood from a handful of donors. Generated by immunoSEQ multiplex PCR, the TCRdb table keeps only in-frame clones and is missing some. Of more than 55,000 clones listed, about 90% are singletons. The sequencing sample was made of T cells isolated from PBMCs. Receptors were obtained from a human donor in good health. CDR3s include the opening cysteine and the closing phenylalanine or tryptophan. D genes are given only for firm matches. Only some rows state a clone size, as once, few, many or a class for expanded clones.

CASSPGLAGETQYF | TGTGCCAGCAGCCCGGGACTAGCGGGAGAGACCCAGTACTTC | TRBJ2-5 | NA | TRBD2 | TRBV4-2
CASSVQGYTGELFF | TGTGCCAGCAGCGTGCAGGGATACACCGGGGAGCTGTTTTTT | TRBJ2-2 | NA | NA | TRBV9
CASSLDGTGGYEQYF | TGCGCCAGCAGCTTGGACGGGACGGGAGGCTACGAGCAGTACTTC | TRBJ2-7 | few | TRBD2 | TRBV5-1
CASSIDTGYGTDTQYF | TGTGCCAGTAGTATAGATACAGGGTACGGCACAGATACGCAGTATTTT | TRBJ2-3 | NA | NA | TRBV19
CASSTPGTVTDTQYF | TGTGCCAGCAGTACCCCCGGGACAGTCACAGATACGCAGTATTTT | TRBJ2-3 | NA | TRBD1 | TRBV28
CASSLSGGSLDEQYF | TGTGCCAGCAGTTTATCCGGCGGGAGTTTGGACGAGCAGTACTTC | TRBJ2-7 | NA | TRBD2 | TRBV28
CASSASLSYEQYF | TGTGCCAGCAGCGCGTCACTTTCCTACGAGCAGTACTTC | TRBJ2-7 | NA | NA | TRBV27
CASSLYQGNQPQHF | TGTGCCAGCAGTTTGTATCAGGGGAATCAGCCCCAGCATTTT | TRBJ1-5 | NA | NA | TRBV28
CASRQTGSGGEKLFF | TGTGCCAGCAGACAGACAGGGTCAGGAGGTGAAAAACTGTTTTTT | TRBJ1-4 | NA | TRBD1 | TRBV6-5
CASSMSVNTEAFF | TGTGCCAGCAGCATGTCCGTGAACACTGAAGCTTTCTTT | TRBJ1-1 | NA | NA | TRBV7-2
CASSESHTDTQYF | TGCGCCAGCAGTGAATCCCATACAGATACGCAGTATTTT | TRBJ2-3 | NA | NA | TRBV10-1
CASSLGSLAGGGDTQYF | TGTGCCAGCAGCTTAGGGAGTCTAGCGGGGGGTGGGGATACGCAGTATTTT | TRBJ2-3 | NA | TRBD2 | TRBV7-2
CASSLVETDTQYF | TGTGCCAGCAGCTTAGTAGAGACAGATACGCAGTATTTT | TRBJ2-3 | NA | NA | TRBV11-3
CASSPGGWNTEAFF | TGTGCCAGCTCCCCGGGGGGTTGGAACACTGAAGCTTTCTTT | TRBJ1-1 | few | NA | TRBV25-1
CASSLQGESYEQYF | TGTGCCAGCAGCCTCCAGGGGGAATCCTACGAGCAGTACTTC | TRBJ2-7 | NA | TRBD1 | TRBV28
CATSRDPRDEQYF | TGTGCCACCAGCAGAGATCCCAGGGACGAGCAGTACTTC | TRBJ2-7 | NA | NA | TRBV15
CASSSMGTGTEAFF | TGTGCCAGTAGTAGTATGGGTACGGGCACTGAAGCTTTCTTT | TRBJ1-1 | NA | NA | TRBV19
CAITKTGGMNTEAFF | TGTGCCATCACTAAGACAGGGGGCATGAACACTGAAGCTTTCTTT | TRBJ1-1 | NA | TRBD1 | TRBV10-3
CASGQGAYNEQFF | TGTGCCAGCGGACAGGGGGCATATAATGAGCAGTTCTTC | TRBJ2-1 | NA | TRBD1 | TRBV25-1
CASSLTPGDEQYF | TGCGCCAGCAGCTTGACCCCGGGGGACGAGCAGTACTTC | TRBJ2-7 | NA | NA | TRBV5-1
CASSTSGRAPSYNEQFF | TGTGCCAGCAGTACTAGCGGGAGGGCCCCCTCCTACAATGAGCAGTTCTTC | TRBJ2-1 | NA | TRBD2 | TRBV14
CASSSDTLSPNEQFF | TGTGCCAGCAGCTCTGACACCCTTTCCCCCAATGAGCAGTTCTTC | TRBJ2-1 | NA | NA | TRBV11-2
CASGSSAYEQYF | TGTGCCAGCGGGAGTAGTGCCTACGAGCAGTACTTC | TRBJ2-7 | NA | NA | TRBV9
CASSLGGSYEQYF | TGTGCCAGCAGTTTGGGGGGGTCCTACGAGCAGTACTTC | TRBJ2-7 | NA | TRBD2 | TRBV27
CASSSGTLSNQPQHF | TGTGCCAGCAGCAGCGGGACTCTTAGCAATCAGCCCCAGCATTTT | TRBJ1-5 | NA | NA | TRBV7-8
CATSRVERELADTQYF | TGTGCCACCAGCAGAGTCGAGCGGGAGTTGGCGGATACGCAGTATTTT | TRBJ2-3 | NA | TRBD2 | TRBV15
CASSRTSGASYEQYF | TGTGCCAGCTCACGGACTAGCGGGGCCTCCTACGAGCAGTACTTC | TRBJ2-7 | NA | TRBD2 | TRBV18
CASGLGGLNTGELFF | TGTGCCAGCGGATTGGGGGGACTGAACACCGGGGAGCTGTTTTTT | TRBJ2-2 | NA | NA | TRBV6-6
CASSGQKLFF | TGTGCCAGCAGTGGGCAAAAACTGTTTTTT | TRBJ1-4 | NA | NA | TRBV6-1
CASSGRDRGSDTQYF | TGTGCCAGCAGTGGCCGGGACAGGGGCTCAGATACGCAGTATTTT | TRBJ2-3 | NA | TRBD1 | TRBV2
CASSVRTGVGEQFF | TGTGCCAGCAGCGTAAGAACAGGGGTAGGTGAGCAGTTCTTC | TRBJ2-1 | NA | TRBD1 | TRBV9
CASSLNRAYGYTF | TGTGCCAGCAGTCTTAACAGGGCCTATGGCTACACCTTC | TRBJ1-2 | NA | NA | TRBV27
CASRDYRQTDTQYF | TGTGCCAGCAGGGACTACCGACAAACAGATACGCAGTATTTT | TRBJ2-3 | NA | NA | TRBV6-5
CASSSGTGRTGELFF | TGTGCCAGCAGCTCCGGGACAGGGCGGACCGGGGAGCTGTTTTTT | TRBJ2-2 | NA | TRBD1 | TRBV11-1
CASNRKETQYF | TGCGCCAGCAATAGAAAAGAGACCCAGTACTTC | TRBJ2-5 | NA | NA | TRBV10-1
CASSQDRGSTEAFF | TGTGCCAGCAGCCAAGACAGGGGGTCCACTGAAGCTTTCTTT | TRBJ1-1 | NA | TRBD1 | TRBV14
CSVRNTGELFF | TGCAGCGTCCGGAACACCGGGGAGCTGTTTTTT | TRBJ2-2 | NA | NA | TRBV29-1
CASSEKSQRVRTGELFF | TGTGCCAGCAGTGAAAAATCACAGCGGGTTCGGACCGGGGAGCTGTTTTTT | TRBJ2-2 | NA | NA | TRBV2
CASNNPGVLTEAFF | TGTGCCAGTAATAACCCGGGGGTATTGACTGAAGCTTTCTTT | TRBJ1-1 | NA | NA | TRBV19
CASSLLQGLNTEAFF | TGTGCCAGCAGCTTACTACAGGGGTTGAACACTGAAGCTTTCTTT | TRBJ1-1 | NA | TRBD1 | TRBV7-9
CASSLGGGGSGNTIYF | TGTGCCAGCAGCTTAGGGGGGGGAGGCTCTGGAAACACCATATATTTT | TRBJ1-3 | NA | NA | TRBV7-2
CASSLVENSPLHF | TGTGCCAGCAGTCTAGTTGAGAATTCACCCCTCCACTTT | TRBJ1-6 | NA | NA | TRBV6-6
CASSVGRNQPQHF | TGTGCCAGCAGTGTGGGCAGAAATCAGCCCCAGCATTTT | TRBJ1-5 | NA | NA | TRBV11-2
CASTQGALTGELFF | TGCGCCAGCACCCAGGGGGCACTAACCGGGGAGCTGTTTTTT | TRBJ2-2 | NA | TRBD1 | TRBV10-1
CAWSKDRGLNSNQPQHF | TGTGCCTGGAGTAAAGACAGGGGACTAAATAGCAATCAGCCCCAGCATTTT | TRBJ1-5 | NA | TRBD1 | TRBV30